The 5 T cell receptor beta chains below all came from one sample that was sequenced in a study of OX40 agonist ivuxolimab in advanced cancers. The method was immunoSEQ multiplex PCR; TCRdb's version includes in-frame clones alone and lacks a portion of them. The sample contains tens of thousands of clones, around 80% of which appear only once. The source material was CD4+ or CD8+ T cells sorted from blood, sampled in a trial of the OX40 agonist ivuxolimab. These receptors originate from an adult with an advanced solid tumor such as melanoma, head and neck, liver or kidney cancer.

The chain uses TRBV4-3 and TRBJ2-7; TRBD1 or TRBD2 may be the D gene (6 bases each). The CDR3 is 15 amino acids. Germline V gives CDR1 LGHNA, CDR2 YSLEER. Between the trimmed V and J ends, which lost 0 bases and 7 bases, there was a span of 16 bases. CDR3 loop: CASSQEYRVGGEQYF. The CDR3 DNA reads as TGCGCCAGCAGCCAAGAGTACAGGGTTGGGGGGGAGCAGTACTTC.

This chain links TRBV28 with TRBJ2-1; 9 bases match TRBD2. This CDR3 has 13 amino acids. V trimming: 7 bases; J trimming: 6 bases; junction bases outside the gene matches: 4. Germline V gene sequence: CDR1 MDHEN, CDR2 SYDVKM. This CDR3 reads CASNPAGGNEQFF. The DNA for the CDR3 is TGTGCCAGCAATCCAGCGGGAGGCAATGAGCAGTTCTTC.

The genes are TRBV18 and TRBJ2-5, with D uncertain. V was shortened by 6 bases and J by 5 bases, with 13 bases between the two germline ends. Germline V gene sequence: CDR1 KGHSH, CDR2 LQKENI. The CDR3 covers 13 residues. The CDR3 DNA follows: TGTGCCAGCTCCTACCTCCCCGGGGAGACCCAGTACTTC. Its protein is CASSYLPGETQYF.

The sample holds one count of this clone. The chain is built from TRBV19 and TRBJ2-1, with TRBD2 matching 12 bases. This CDR3 is 14 amino acids long. Losses at the gene ends were 10 bases for V and 7 bases for J; bases not matched to a gene: 8. CDR1 and CDR2 from the germline V gene are LNHDA and SQIVND (reference sequence). DNA of the CDR3: TGTGCCACTCAACTAGCGGGAGGAGGGAATGAGCAGTTCTTC. Translation: CATQLAGGGNEQFF.

There are a few counts of this clone. The chain uses TRBV7-3 and TRBJ2-4; D is unresolved. Germline-derived CDR1 and CDR2 are SGHTA and FQGTGA. The CDR3 covers 13 residues. Trimming took off 5 bases at V and 5 bases at J, with 10 bases between the two ends. The CDR3, as DNA: TGTGCCAGCAGCCTAGAGGAGCAAAACATTCAGTACTTC. Its translation: CASSLEEQNIQYF.